Here is one T cell receptor beta chain with its context. Its antigen is not known. Primers included in the PCR were 60 Vbeta and 13 Jbeta primers. TCRdb's table, derived via immunoSEQ multiplex PCR, lists solely in-frame clones and lacks some. The sample carries around 93,000 clones, over 75% recorded once. Trimming removed 8 bases from V and 9 bases from J, with 17 bases in between. The CDR3 has 13 amino acids. Germline lookup yields CDR1 SGHTA and CDR2 FQGNSA. This specimen belongs to a study of cytomegalovirus exposure and HLA in healthy donors. Study observations and caveats: Among TCR beta chains of equal frequency, HLA-associated ones were more clonally expanded in a later analysis.

The clonotype was recovered from a man between 45 and 60 years old in good health and CMV-seronegative. The gene calls are TRBV7-2 and TRBJ2-1; D unresolved. Sequenced: PBMCs. CDR3 protein: CASCLYPESEQFF. Here the CDR3 DNA reads TGTGCCAGCTGCCTCTATCCGGAGAGTGAGCAGTTCTTC.